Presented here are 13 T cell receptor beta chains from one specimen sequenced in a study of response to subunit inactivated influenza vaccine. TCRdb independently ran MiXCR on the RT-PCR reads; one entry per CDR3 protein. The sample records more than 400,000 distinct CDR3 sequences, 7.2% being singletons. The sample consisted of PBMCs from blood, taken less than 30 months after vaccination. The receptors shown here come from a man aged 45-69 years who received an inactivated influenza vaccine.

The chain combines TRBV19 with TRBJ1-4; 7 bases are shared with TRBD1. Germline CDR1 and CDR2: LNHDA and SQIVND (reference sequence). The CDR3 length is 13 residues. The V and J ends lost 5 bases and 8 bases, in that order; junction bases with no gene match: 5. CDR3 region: CASSAHRGEKLFF. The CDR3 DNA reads TGTGCCAGTAGTGCCCACAGGGGCGAAAAACTGTTTTTT.

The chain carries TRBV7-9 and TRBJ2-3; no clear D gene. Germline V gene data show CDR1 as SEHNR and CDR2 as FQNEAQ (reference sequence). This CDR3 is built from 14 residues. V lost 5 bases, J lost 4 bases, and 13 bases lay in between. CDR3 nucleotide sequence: TGTGCCAGCAGCCACGAGGCCCTAGCAGATACGCAGTATTTT. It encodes CASSHEALADTQYF.

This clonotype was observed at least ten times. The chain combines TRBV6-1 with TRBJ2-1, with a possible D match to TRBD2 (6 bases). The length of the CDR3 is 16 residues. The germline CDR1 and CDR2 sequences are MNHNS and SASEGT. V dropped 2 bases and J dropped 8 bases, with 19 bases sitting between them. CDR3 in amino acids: CASSERWSSGGDEQFF. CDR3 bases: TGTGCCAGCAGTGAACGTTGGAGCTCCGGGGGTGATGAGCAGTTCTTC.

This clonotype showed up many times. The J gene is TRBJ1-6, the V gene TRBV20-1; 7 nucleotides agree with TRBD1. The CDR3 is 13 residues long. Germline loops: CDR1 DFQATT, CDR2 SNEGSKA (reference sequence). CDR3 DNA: TGCACCGCGGCCAGGGACAGTGGTTCACCCCTCCACTTT. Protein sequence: CTAARDSGSPLHF.

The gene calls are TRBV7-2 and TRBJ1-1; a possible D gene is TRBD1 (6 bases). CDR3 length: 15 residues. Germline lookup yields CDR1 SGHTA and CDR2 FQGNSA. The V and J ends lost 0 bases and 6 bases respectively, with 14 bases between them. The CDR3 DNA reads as TGTGCCAGCAGCTTAGCGTTGGGGGGGCTTGCTGAAGCTTTCTTT. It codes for CASSLALGGLAEAFF.

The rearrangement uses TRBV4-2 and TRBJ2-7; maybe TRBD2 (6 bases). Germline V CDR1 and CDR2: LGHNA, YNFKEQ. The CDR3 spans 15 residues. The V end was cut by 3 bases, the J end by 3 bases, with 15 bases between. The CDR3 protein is CASSQTTGTGYEQYF. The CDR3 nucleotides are TGTGCCAGCAGCCAGACGACCGGGACTGGCTACGAGCAGTACTTC.

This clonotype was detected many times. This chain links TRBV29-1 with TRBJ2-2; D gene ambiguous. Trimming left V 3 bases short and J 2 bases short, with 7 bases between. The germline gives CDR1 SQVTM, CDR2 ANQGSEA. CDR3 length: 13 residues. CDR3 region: CSVDGPNTGELFF. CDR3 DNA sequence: TGCAGCGTTGATGGCCCAAACACCGGGGAGCTGTTTTTT.

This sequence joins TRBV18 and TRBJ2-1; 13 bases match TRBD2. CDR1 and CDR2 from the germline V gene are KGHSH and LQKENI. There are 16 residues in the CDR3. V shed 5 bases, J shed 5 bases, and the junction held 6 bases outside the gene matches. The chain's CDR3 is CASSRTSGRPNNEQFF. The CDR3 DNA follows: TGTGCCAGCTCAAGGACTAGCGGGAGACCGAACAATGAGCAGTTCTTC.

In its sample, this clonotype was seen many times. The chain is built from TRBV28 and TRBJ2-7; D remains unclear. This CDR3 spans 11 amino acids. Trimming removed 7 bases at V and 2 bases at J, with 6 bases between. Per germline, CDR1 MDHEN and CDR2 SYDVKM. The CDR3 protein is CASNRAYEQYF. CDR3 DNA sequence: TGTGCCAGCAACAGAGCCTACGAGCAGTACTTC.

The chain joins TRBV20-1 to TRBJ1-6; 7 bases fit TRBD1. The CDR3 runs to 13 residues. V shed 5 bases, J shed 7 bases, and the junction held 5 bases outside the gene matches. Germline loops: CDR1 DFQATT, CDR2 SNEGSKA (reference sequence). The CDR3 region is CSAPDRVNSPLHF. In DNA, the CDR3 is TGCAGTGCTCCTGACAGGGTCAATTCACCCCTCCACTTT.

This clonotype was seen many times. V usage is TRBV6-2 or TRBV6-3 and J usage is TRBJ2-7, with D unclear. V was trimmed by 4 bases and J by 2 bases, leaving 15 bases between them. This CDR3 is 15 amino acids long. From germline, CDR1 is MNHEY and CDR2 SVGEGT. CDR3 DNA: TGTGCCAGCAGTTCGAAGTTGGGGAATACCTACGAGCAGTACTTC. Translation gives CASSSKLGNTYEQYF.

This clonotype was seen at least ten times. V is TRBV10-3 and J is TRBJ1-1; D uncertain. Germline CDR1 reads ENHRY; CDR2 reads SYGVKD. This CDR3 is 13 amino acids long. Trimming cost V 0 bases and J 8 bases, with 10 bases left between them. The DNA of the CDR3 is TGTGCCATCAGTGAGTCCCCCTCCGCAGAAGCTTTCTTT. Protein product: CAISESPSAEAFF.

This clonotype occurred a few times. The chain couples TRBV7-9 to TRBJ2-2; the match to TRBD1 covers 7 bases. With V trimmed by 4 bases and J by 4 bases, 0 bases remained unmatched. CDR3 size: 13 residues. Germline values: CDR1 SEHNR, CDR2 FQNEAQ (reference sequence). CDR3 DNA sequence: TGTGCCAGCAGCTGGGACAGCACCGGGGAGCTGTTTTTT. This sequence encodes CASSWDSTGELFF.